This T cell receptor beta chain is drawn from a study of T cells in Graves' hyperthyroidism and ophthalmopathy. General study findings and limits: A model using 13 V-J features told ophthalmopathy apart from stable hyperthyroidism. Blood also held most thyroid clonotypes expanded beyond 0.001.

Amplification of TCR beta CDR3 regions was performed using RNA transcripts as template. First-round RT-PCR targeting the TCR CDR3 was performed with the HTBI primer set. TCRdb called the multiplex PCR reads again in MiXCR, with one record for every CDR3 protein. The sample has hundreds of thousands of distinct CDR3 sequences; approximately 15% are singletons. The CDR3 spans 15 residues. The ends lost 0 bases at V and 4 bases at J; junction bases unmatched: 3. Germline CDR1 SGHTA, CDR2 FQGTGA. Patients were excluded for uncontrolled infection, other autoimmune disease, pregnancy or lactation. As for this clonotype: The antigen is unknown.

This TCR derives from a woman aged 40 to 49 with Graves' ophthalmopathy. The sequenced sample consisted of blood. The chain links TRBV7-3 to TRBJ2-1; TRBD2 matches 7 bases. The CDR3 DNA reads as TGTGCCAGCAGCTTAACCTCTAGCGGTTACAATGAGCAGTTCTTC. Translation: CASSLTSSGYNEQFF. The whole variable domain, remainder taken from reference TRBV7-3 and TRBJ2-1, is GAGVSQTPSNKVTEKGKYVELRCDPISGHTALYWYRQSLGQGPEFLIYFQGTGAADDSGLPNDRFFAVRPEGSVSTLKIQRTERGDSAVYLCASSLTSSGYNEQFFGPGTRLTVL.